Included here is one TCR beta chain sequence, with context. This record belongs to a study of blood T cell repertoires in COVID-19. Across the whole study: COVID-19 samples, acute and convalescent, were from the United States, Italy and Spain.

Germline V gene lookup returns CDR1 LNHDA and CDR2 SQIVND (reference sequence). Trimming cost V 4 bases and J 5 bases; bases outside gene matches: 3. The CDR3 contains 13 residues. As originally analysed: Estimates of nucleated cell counts were drawn from the amplification of reference gene primers. Clones were sequenced by immunoSEQ multiplex PCR, and TCRdb holds only the in-frame ones, with some missing. The V and J calls and clone size were taken over from that table, and D and trimming were inferred from the DNA. Counted here are a few hundred thousand clones, approximately 92% occurring once; the ten biggest clones make up under 7%.

The clonotype was recovered from a woman aged 30 to 39 with COVID-19, enrolled during active disease. Sample: peripheral blood. The chain combines TRBV19 with TRBJ2-3, with 7 bases identical to TRBD2. The CDR3 nucleotides read TGTGCCAGTAGTAAGGCTAGCGGAGATACGCAGTATTTT. Its translation: CASSKASGDTQYF.